This T cell receptor (beta chain) was recovered during a study of radiotherapy plus CTLA-4 blockade in lung cancer. Study information: Objective responses were observed in more than 15% of patients, and disease control was achieved by approximately 30%. Broader study findings: There was expansion of tumor-derived TCR clones in blood after radiotherapy plus ipilimumab. The best predictor of response was reported to be early blood T cell clone dynamics, with interferon-beta.

Focal radiation plus CTLA-4 blockade with ipilimumab was given to patients with chemo-refractory metastatic non-small-cell lung cancer. Germline V CDR1 and CDR2: SGHVS, FQNEAQ. The CDR3 loop spans 14 amino acids. Trimming at V came to 5 bases and at J to 2 bases, leaving 3 bases not matched to a gene. Produced via immunoSEQ multiplex PCR; TCRdb's table is partial and in-frame only. The repertoire has more than 40,000 clones, roughly four fifths of them found once; the top ten carry around 10%. Turning to this clone: Antigen: not known.

The sample in question was peripheral blood, obtained from a patient treated with radiotherapy plus ipilimumab. The clonotype originates from a human donor with non-small cell lung cancer who had stable disease on radiotherapy plus ipilimumab. J is TRBJ1-2 and V is TRBV7-8, with 9 bases that match TRBD1. The CDR3 sequence is CASSQGQGNYGYTF. The CDR3, as DNA: TGTGCCAGCAGCCAAGGACAGGGGAACTATGGCTACACCTTC.